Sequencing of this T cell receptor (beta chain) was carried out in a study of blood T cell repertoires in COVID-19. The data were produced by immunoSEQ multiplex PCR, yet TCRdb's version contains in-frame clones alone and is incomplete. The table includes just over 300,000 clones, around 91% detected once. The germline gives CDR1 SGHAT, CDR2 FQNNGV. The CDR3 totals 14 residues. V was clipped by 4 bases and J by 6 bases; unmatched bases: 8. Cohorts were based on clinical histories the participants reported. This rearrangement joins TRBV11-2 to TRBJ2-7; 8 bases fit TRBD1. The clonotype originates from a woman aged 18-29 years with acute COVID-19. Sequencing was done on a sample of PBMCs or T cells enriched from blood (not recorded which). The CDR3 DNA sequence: TGTGCCAGCAGCTCGGGACAGGTCTTGGGCGAGCAGTACTTC. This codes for CASSSGQVLGEQYF.